The sequence of this T cell receptor beta chain was determined in a study of CD8 T cells in Susac syndrome. Study-level findings and limits: The study's TCR sequencing and HLA analysis drew on a certain number of individuals. That number was acknowledged as relatively small.

As regards this clonotype: Its antigen is as yet unknown.

Treatment-naive patients with stable or active relapsing-remitting disease served as multiple sclerosis controls. Negative isolation yielded CD4+ and CD8+ T cells, and FACS enriched TEMRA cells. After extraction with the RNeasy kit, about 0.45 to 1 ug of the RNA was reverse transcribed using random hexamers. TCR beta CDR3 was amplified by immunoSEQ multiplex PCR. This amplification extended across 54 Vbeta and 13 Jbeta segments. TCRdb reprocessed the immunoSEQ multiplex PCR reads via MiXCR and lists one record per CDR3 protein. The sample includes 150,000 to 250,000 distinct CDR3 sequences, about 95% of them seen just once. This CDR3 is 16 amino acids long. The V gene lost 5 bases and the J gene lost 10 bases, with 24 bases spanning the gap. The germline V gene has CDR1 DFQATT and CDR2 SNEGSKA (reference sequence).

The TCR was taken from a human donor with multiple sclerosis. The sequenced sample was CD4+ T cells from PBMCs. This sequence joins TRBV20-1 and TRBJ1-6, with D perhaps matching TRBD1 (5 bases). The CDR3 sequence is CSAPGGGTSRDSPLHF. CDR3 DNA: TGCAGTGCTCCCGGTGGTGGGACTTCGAGGGACTCACCCCTCCACTTT.